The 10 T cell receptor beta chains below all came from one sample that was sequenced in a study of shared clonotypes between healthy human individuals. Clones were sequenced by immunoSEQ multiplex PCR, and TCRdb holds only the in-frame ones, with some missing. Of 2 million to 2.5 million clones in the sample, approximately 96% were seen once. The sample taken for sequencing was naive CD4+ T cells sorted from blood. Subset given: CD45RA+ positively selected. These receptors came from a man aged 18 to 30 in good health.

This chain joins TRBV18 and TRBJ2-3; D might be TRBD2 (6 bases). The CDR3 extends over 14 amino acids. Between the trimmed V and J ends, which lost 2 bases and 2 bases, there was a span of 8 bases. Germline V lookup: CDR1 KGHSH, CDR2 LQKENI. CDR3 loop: CASSPLADTDTQYF. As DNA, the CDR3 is TGTGCCAGCTCACCATTAGCGGACACAGATACGCAGTATTTT.

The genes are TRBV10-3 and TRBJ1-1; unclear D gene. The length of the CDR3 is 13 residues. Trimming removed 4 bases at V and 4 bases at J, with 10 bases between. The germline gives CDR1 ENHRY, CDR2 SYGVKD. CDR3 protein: CAISVESITEAFF. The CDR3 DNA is TGTGCCATCAGTGTTGAAAGTATCACTGAAGCTTTCTTT.

The CDR3 DNA sequence: TGTGCCTGGAGTCCCGTGCTTGCGGGGGCGAAAGGCTACACCTTC. This encodes CAWSPVLAGAKGYTF. The chain combines TRBV30 with TRBJ1-2, with D perhaps matching TRBD1 (6 bases). Germline lookup yields CDR1 GTSNPN and CDR2 SVGIG (reference sequence). The length of the CDR3 is 15 residues. V was shortened by 2 bases and J by 8 bases, with 21 bases between the two germline ends.

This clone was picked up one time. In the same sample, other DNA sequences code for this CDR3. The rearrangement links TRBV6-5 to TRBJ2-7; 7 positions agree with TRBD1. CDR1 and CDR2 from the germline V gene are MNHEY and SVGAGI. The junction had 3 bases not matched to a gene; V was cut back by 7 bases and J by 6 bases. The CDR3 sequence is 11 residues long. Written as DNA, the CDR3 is TGTGCCAGCAACAGGGGCGGCGAGCAGTACTTC. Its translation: CASNRGGEQYF.

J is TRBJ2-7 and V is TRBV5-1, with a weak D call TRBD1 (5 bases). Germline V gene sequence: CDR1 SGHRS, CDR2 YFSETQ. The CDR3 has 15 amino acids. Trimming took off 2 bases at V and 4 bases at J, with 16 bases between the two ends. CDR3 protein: CASSLIGVSEYEQYF. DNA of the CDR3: TGCGCCAGCAGCTTAATAGGGGTGTCTGAATACGAGCAGTACTTC.

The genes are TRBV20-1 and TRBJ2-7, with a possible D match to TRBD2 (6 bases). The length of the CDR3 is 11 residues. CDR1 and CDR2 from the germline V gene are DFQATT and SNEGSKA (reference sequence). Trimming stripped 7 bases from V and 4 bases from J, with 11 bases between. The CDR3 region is CSVASDYEQYF. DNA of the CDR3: TGCAGTGTTGCTAGCGATTACGAGCAGTACTTC.

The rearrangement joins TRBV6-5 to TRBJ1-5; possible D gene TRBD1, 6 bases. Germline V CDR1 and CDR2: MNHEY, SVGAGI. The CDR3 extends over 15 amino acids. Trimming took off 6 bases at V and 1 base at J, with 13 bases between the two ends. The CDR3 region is CASRPGQWSNQPQHF. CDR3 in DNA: TGTGCCAGCAGACCTGGACAGTGGAGCAATCAGCCCCAGCATTTT.

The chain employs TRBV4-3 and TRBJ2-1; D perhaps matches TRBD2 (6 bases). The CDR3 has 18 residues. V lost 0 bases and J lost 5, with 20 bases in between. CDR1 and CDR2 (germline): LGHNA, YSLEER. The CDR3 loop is CASSQESRGRKTNNEQFF. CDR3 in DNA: TGCGCCAGCAGCCAAGAGTCTCGAGGGAGGAAGACAAACAATGAGCAGTTCTTC.

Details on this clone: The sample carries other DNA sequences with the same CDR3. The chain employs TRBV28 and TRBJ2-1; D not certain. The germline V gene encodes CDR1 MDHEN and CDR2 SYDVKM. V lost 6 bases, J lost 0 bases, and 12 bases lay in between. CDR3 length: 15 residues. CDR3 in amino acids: CASSTSGLSYNEQFF. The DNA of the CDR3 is TGTGCCAGCAGCACGTCGGGTCTCTCCTACAATGAGCAGTTCTTC.

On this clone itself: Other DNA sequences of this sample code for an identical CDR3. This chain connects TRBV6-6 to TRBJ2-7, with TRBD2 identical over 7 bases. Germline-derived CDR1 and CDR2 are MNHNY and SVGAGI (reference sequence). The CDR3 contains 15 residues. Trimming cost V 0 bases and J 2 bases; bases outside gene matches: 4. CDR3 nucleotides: TGTGCCAGCAGTTACTCGGCTAGCGGAACCTACGAGCAGTACTTC. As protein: CASSYSASGTYEQYF.